This T cell receptor (beta chain) was found in a study of blood T cell repertoires in COVID-19. Germline lookup yields CDR1 MDHEN and CDR2 SYDVKM. The V and J ends lost 1 base and 9 bases, in that order; junction bases with no gene match: 5. There are 15 residues in the CDR3. The assay was immunoSEQ multiplex PCR, and TCRdb's table has in-frame clones only and misses some. Altogether 130,000 or so clones are present, roughly 90% being singletons, with the ten largest covering around 4.5%. Patients of the Seattle cohort, enrolled during active infection, were followed longitudinally. V is TRBV28 and J is TRBJ2-1; TRBD2 matches at 11 bases. The sample comprised peripheral blood. This receptor was identified in a man aged 60 to 75 with COVID-19, enrolled during active disease. CDR3 protein: CASSLLAGGRSEQFF. The CDR3 region has the DNA TGTGCCAGCAGTTTATTAGCGGGGGGGCGGAGTGAGCAGTTCTTC. The whole variable domain, filled in from reference TRBV28 and TRBJ2-1, reads DVKVTQSSRYLVKRTGEKVFLECVQDMDHENMFWYRQDPGLGLRLIYFSYDVKMKEKGDIPEGYSVSREKKERFSLILESASTNQTSMYLCASSLLAGGRSEQFFGPGTRLTVL.